These 18 T cell receptor beta chains were all obtained from the same sample, sequenced in a study of T cell responses to AZD1222 COVID-19 vaccine (dated by TCRdb to 2020 to 2022). Receptor libraries were prepared by the immunoSEQ multiplex PCR assay. Drawn from immuneACCESS, this table holds only the in-frame rearrangements with V and J called that TCRdb kept. Clones are partly lost; checked studies trace under half to an unresolved V gene and leave the rest unexplained. The sample table lists roughly 140,000 clones, 70% to 90% of them with a count of one. The ten largest clones add up to roughly 2% of the sample. The intended sense of this specimen's time point label: baseline before first vaccination. Sequenced here: peripheral blood, sampled on day 0 of AZD1222 vaccination. Receptor source: an adult in good health.

This rearrangement joins TRBV7-8 to TRBJ1-2; 10 positions agree with TRBD1. Germline V lookup: CDR1 SGHVS, CDR2 FQNEAQ. The CDR3 is 16 residues long. V dropped 5 bases and J dropped 7; count of bases not matched to a gene: 13. The CDR3: CASSPSRDRGIGGYTF. CDR3 nucleotides: TGTGCCAGCAGCCCATCCCGGGACAGGGGTATTGGTGGCTACACCTTC.

This chain joins TRBV19 and TRBJ2-7; weak D call: TRBD1 (5 bases). V was cut by 2 bases and J by 3 bases, with 14 bases left in between. Germline values: CDR1 LNHDA, CDR2 SQIVND (reference sequence). CDR3 length: 15 residues. The chain's CDR3 is CASSIKGQGLYEQYF. The CDR3 DNA reads TGTGCCAGTAGTATAAAGGGGCAGGGCCTCTACGAGCAGTACTTC.

The chain joins TRBV19 to TRBJ2-3; perhaps D is TRBD1 or TRBD2 (5 bases each). Trimming took off 4 bases at V and 1 base at J, with 24 bases between the two ends. Germline CDR1 LNHDA, CDR2 SQIVND (reference sequence). The CDR3 is made up of 19 amino acids. CDR3 nucleotide sequence: TGTGCCAGTAGTAGGGACGTGGGTCTAGCTCGGCCCGGCACAGATACGCAGTATTTT. Translating it yields CASSRDVGLARPGTDTQYF.

The chain couples TRBV4-2 to TRBJ1-2, with D uncertain. Per the germline V gene, CDR1 is LGHNA and CDR2 is YNFKEQ. The ends were cut back, 0 bases at V and 1 base at J, with 9 bases in the middle. CDR3 length: 15 amino acids. CDR3 coding DNA: TGTGCCAGCAGCCAAGAATTTCGGAGTAACTATGGCTACACCTTC. Encoded protein: CASSQEFRSNYGYTF.

The V gene is TRBV27, the J gene TRBJ2-7; 13 nucleotides line up with TRBD2. J gave up 2 bases and V 3 bases, and 7 bases lay outside the gene matches. The germline V gene has CDR1 MNHEY and CDR2 SMNVEV (reference sequence). This CDR3 spans 17 amino acids. The CDR3 DNA reads TGTGCCAGCAGTTTTCAGGGACTAGCGGGGCGACCCTACGAGCAGTACTTC. Protein sequence: CASSFQGLAGRPYEQYF.

The CDR3 sequence is CATSRDAGLAEGGELFF. In nucleotides, the CDR3 is TGTGCCACCAGCAGAGATGCGGGACTAGCCGAGGGCGGGGAGCTGTTTTTT. The rearrangement uses TRBV15 and TRBJ2-2; 9 nucleotides agree with TRBD2. From germline, CDR1 is LNHNV and CDR2 YYDKDF (reference sequence). This CDR3 has 17 residues. V lost 0 bases, J lost 7 bases, and 9 bases stayed unmatched.

This sequence joins TRBV7-2 and TRBJ2-2; TRBD2 agrees at 12 bases. This CDR3 contains 17 residues. The germline V gene has CDR1 SGHTA and CDR2 FQGNSA. Unmatched junction bases numbered 6, after V lost 1 base and J lost 6 bases. In DNA form, the CDR3 reads TGTGCCAGCAGCTTAGTAGCTAGCGGGAGGGCGGCCGGGGAGCTGTTTTTT. This gives the protein CASSLVASGRAAGELFF.

This clone was detected a few times. The V gene is TRBV10-3, the J gene TRBJ1-6; the match to TRBD1 covers 7 bases. The CDR3 contains 17 residues. CDR1 and CDR2 from the germline V gene are ENHRY and SYGVKD. V shed 0 bases, J shed 11 bases, and the junction held 13 bases outside the gene matches. In DNA, the CDR3 is TGTGCCATCAGTGAGTCGATCCAGGGGGGCGGTCAGGCACCCCTCCACTTT. Protein sequence: CAISESIQGGGQAPLHF.

The chain has TRBV7-9 and TRBJ1-1; a weak D match, TRBD1 (6 bases). Trimming left V 1 base short and J 2 bases short, with 11 bases between. Germline V gene data show CDR1 as SEHNR and CDR2 as FQNEAQ (reference sequence). This CDR3 is 15 amino acids long. CDR3 bases: TGTGCCAGCAGCTTAGGGACAGACAAAAACACTGAAGCTTTCTTT. This translates into CASSLGTDKNTEAFF.

CDR3 coding DNA: TGTGCCAGCAGCTTAACATTGGGCAATCAGCCCCAGCATTTT. This sequence encodes CASSLTLGNQPQHF. The rearrangement joins TRBV7-2 to TRBJ1-5; D is ambiguous. The CDR3 extends over 14 amino acids. Trimming stripped 2 bases from V and 2 bases from J, with 7 bases between. CDR1 SGHTA and CDR2 FQGNSA come from the germline V gene. The full variable domain, with the rest looked up from reference TRBV7-2 and TRBJ1-5, is GAGVSQSPSNKVTEKGKDVELRCDPISGHTALYWYRQSLGQGLEFLIYFQGNSAPDKSGLPSDRFSAERTGGSVSTLTIQRTQQEDSAVYLCASSLTLGNQPQHFGDGTRLSIL.

The chain recombines TRBV28 with TRBJ2-7; D possibly uses TRBD1 or TRBD2 (5 bases each). Trimming took 7 bases from V and 6 from J, leaving 16 bases between them. The germline V gene encodes CDR1 MDHEN and CDR2 SYDVKM. CDR3 length: 13 residues. The CDR3 sequence: CASTLAEGREQYF. The DNA of the CDR3 is TGTGCCAGCACCCTAGCCGAGGGGCGCGAGCAGTACTTC.

The chain couples TRBV2 to TRBJ2-3; D perhaps matches TRBD2 (6 bases). CDR3 length equals 11 residues. Trimming removed 11 bases at V and 6 bases at J, with 12 bases between. CDR1 and CDR2 (germline): SNHLY, FYNNEI. CDR3 loop: CASSGVDTQYF. CDR3 DNA: TGTGCCTCCTCGGGAGTGGATACGCAGTATTTT.

The rearrangement links TRBV7-3 to TRBJ1-5; D not certain. From germline, CDR1 is SGHTA and CDR2 FQGTGA. The V end was cut by 5 bases, the J end by 4 bases, with 9 bases between. This CDR3 is 13 amino acids long. The CDR3 protein is CASSVGPNQPQHF. The DNA of the CDR3 is TGTGCCAGCAGCGTTGGACCGAATCAGCCCCAGCATTTT.

The V gene is TRBV28, the J gene TRBJ2-3; D is perhaps TRBD1 (5 bases). Germline lookup yields CDR1 MDHEN and CDR2 SYDVKM. Deletions cut 5 bases from V and 0 bases from J, with 12 bases between. The CDR3 is 15 amino acids. CDR3 sequence: CASSAWTSSTDTQYF. The CDR3, as DNA: TGTGCCAGCAGTGCGTGGACATCTAGCACAGATACGCAGTATTTT. The full variable domain, completed using reference TRBV28 and TRBJ2-3, is DVKVTQSSRYLVKRTGEKVFLECVQDMDHENMFWYRQDPGLGLRLIYFSYDVKMKEKGDIPEGYSVSREKKERFSLILESASTNQTSMYLCASSAWTSSTDTQYFGPGTRLTVL.

This clone was counted a single time. J is TRBJ2-1 and V is TRBV11-3, with D hard to call. CDR1 SGHNT and CDR2 YENEEA come from the germline V gene. The CDR3 runs 14 residues. The ends were cut back, 5 bases at V and 0 bases at J, with 8 bases in the middle. The CDR3 is CASSLQTSYNEQFF. The CDR3 DNA reads as TGTGCCAGCAGCCTCCAAACCTCCTACAATGAGCAGTTCTTC.

This chain links TRBV3-1 (or the pseudogene TRBV3-2) with TRBJ2-7, with 7 bases that match TRBD1. The CDR3 has 16 amino acids. Per the germline V gene, CDR1 is LGHDT and CDR2 is YNNKEL (reference sequence). V lost 1 base to trimming and J lost 4 bases; unmatched junction nucleotides: 10. Written as DNA, the CDR3 is TGTGCCAGCAGCCAAGGCCCGACAGGGTCACCTTACGAGCAGTACTTC. Protein: CASSQGPTGSPYEQYF.

This chain joins TRBV28 and TRBJ1-1; 7 bases map to TRBD1. Germline CDR1 and CDR2: MDHEN and SYDVKM. The CDR3 spans 13 residues. V lost 6 bases and J lost 6; bases outside the gene matches: 7. The CDR3 is CASRRTGDPEAFF. In DNA form, the CDR3 reads TGTGCCAGCAGACGCACAGGGGACCCTGAAGCTTTCTTT.

This clone occurred once. The chain has TRBV7-8 and TRBJ1-6; D remains ambiguous. The germline V and J ends were trimmed by 3 bases and 0 bases, with 9 bases remaining between them. The length of the CDR3 is 16 residues. Germline loops: CDR1 SGHVS, CDR2 FQNEAQ. Written as DNA, the CDR3 is TGTGCCAGCAGCTTTCTTGTTAGCTCCTATAATTCACCCCTCCACTTT. Translation: CASSFLVSSYNSPLHF.